The 20 T cell receptor beta chains below come from one sample, sequenced in a study of glioma-infiltrating T cells after dendritic cell vaccination. Assay: immunoSEQ multiplex PCR; the TCRdb copy retains only in-frame clones and omits some. The sample consists of fewer than 75,000 clones, around 81% of them appearing once. The specimen was blood, collected before dendritic cell vaccination. The source of these receptors is a human donor with glioblastoma.

There are a few counts of this clone. The chain uses TRBV19 and TRBJ1-5, with 9 bases identical to TRBD1. CDR1 is LNHDA, CDR2 SQIVND, per germline (reference sequence). This CDR3 is 16 amino acids long. J lost 4 bases, V lost 4 bases, and 8 bases had no gene match. The CDR3 DNA follows: TGTGCCAGTAGTAAGAAGAGACAGGGGGTAAATCAGCCCCAGCATTTT. Translated: CASSKKRQGVNQPQHF.

The CDR3 loop is CASSADRRTNEKLFF. As DNA, the CDR3 is TGTGCCAGCAGTGCTGACAGGCGGACTAATGAAAAACTGTTTTTT. The chain carries TRBV2 and TRBJ1-4, with D possibly being TRBD1 (6 bases). V was pared by 4 bases and J by 2 bases, with 11 bases between. Germline CDR1 and CDR2: SNHLY and FYNNEI. The CDR3 extends over 15 amino acids.

The gene calls are TRBV7-2 and TRBJ2-7; D may be TRBD2 (6 bases). This CDR3 comprises 14 residues. Per germline, CDR1 SGHTA and CDR2 FQGNSA. V lost 5 bases, J lost 1 base, and 12 bases lay in between. CDR3 sequence (DNA): TGTGCCAGCAGCCAACTAGCTAGTTCCTACGAGCAGTACTTC. It translates to CASSQLASSYEQYF. Variable domain in full (rest from reference TRBV7-2 and TRBJ2-7): GAGVSQSPSNKVTEKGKDVELRCDPISGHTALYWYRQSLGQGLEFLIYFQGNSAPDKSGLPSDRFSAERTGGSVSTLTIQRTQQEDSAVYLCASSQLASSYEQYFGPGTRLTVT.

The count of this clone is one. The V call is TRBV7-9, the J call TRBJ2-7, with 11 nucleotides matching TRBD1. Losses at the gene ends were 4 bases for V and 2 bases for J; bases not matched to a gene: 4. Germline assignment: CDR1 SEHNR and CDR2 FQNEAQ (reference sequence). The CDR3 length is 15 residues. CDR3 protein: CASSSRGQGAYEQYF. The CDR3 region has the DNA TGTGCCAGCAGCTCACGGGGACAGGGGGCCTACGAGCAGTACTTC. The full variable domain, completed using reference TRBV7-9 and TRBJ2-7, is DTGVSQNPRHKITKRGQNVTFRCDPISEHNRLYWYRQTLGQGPEFLTYFQNEAQLEKSRLLSDRFSAERPKGSFSTLEIQRTEQGDSAMYLCASSSRGQGAYEQYFGPGTRLTVT.

V usage is TRBV7-3 and J usage is TRBJ1-6, with D perhaps matching TRBD1 (6 bases). Germline V gene sequence: CDR1 SGHTA, CDR2 FQGTGA. This CDR3 is built from 14 residues. The V end lost 4 bases, the J end lost 4 bases, and 8 bases lay between the germline ends. CDR3 sequence reads: CASSSDSYNSPLHF. In DNA form, the CDR3 reads TGTGCCAGCAGCTCGGACAGTTATAATTCACCCCTCCACTTT.

This chain uses TRBV29-1 with TRBJ1-2, with a possible D match to TRBD1 (5 bases). Germline V gene sequence: CDR1 SQVTM, CDR2 ANQGSEA. The CDR3 has 12 amino acids. Trimming stripped 3 bases from V and 4 bases from J, with 9 bases between. In nucleotides, the CDR3 is TGCAGCGTTGAGGACACTGGCTATGGCTACACCTTC. Translating it yields CSVEDTGYGYTF.

V and J are TRBV12-5 and TRBJ2-5; D perhaps matches TRBD2 (7 bases). Germline CDR1 LGHNT, CDR2 FRNRAP. The germline V and J ends were trimmed by 5 bases and 2 bases, with 18 bases remaining between them. This CDR3 contains 16 residues. For the CDR3, the DNA is TGTGCTAGTGGTCTCTTTGAGGGGGGACTACAAGAGACCCAGTACTTC. Amino acid sequence: CASGLFEGGLQETQYF.

The chain has TRBV2 and TRBJ1-1; no definite D call. CDR3 length equals 12 residues. Trimming took off 2 bases at V and 8 bases at J, with 9 bases between the two ends. The V gene's germline CDR1 is SNHLY and CDR2 FYNNEI. The chain's CDR3 is CASSERGREAFF. The CDR3, as DNA: TGTGCCAGCAGTGAACGCGGCAGAGAAGCTTTCTTT.

V is TRBV5-1 and J is TRBJ2-3, with 7 bases aligning to TRBD2. The ends lost 3 bases at V and 3 bases at J; junction bases unmatched: 7. The CDR3 runs 15 residues. Per germline, CDR1 SGHRS and CDR2 YFSETQ. The CDR3 DNA follows: TGCGCCAGCAGCTCCCGAGGTAGCGGGACAGATACGCAGTATTTT. It is translated as CASSSRGSGTDTQYF.

This chain uses TRBV6-5 with TRBJ2-7; 11 nucleotides agree with TRBD2. This CDR3 has 16 residues. Looked up from germline, CDR1 is MNHEY and CDR2 is SVGAGI. With V trimmed by 4 bases and J by 5 bases, 10 bases remained unmatched. CDR3 in amino acids: CASSSEASGGQDEQYF. As DNA, the CDR3 is TGTGCCAGCAGTTCCGAGGCTAGCGGGGGGCAGGACGAGCAGTACTTC.

The V gene is TRBV15, the J gene TRBJ1-5; D possibly corresponds to TRBD1 (6 bases). Trimming cost V 4 bases and J 5 bases, with 15 bases left between them. This CDR3 spans 15 amino acids. Germline V gene lookup returns CDR1 LNHNV and CDR2 YYDKDF (reference sequence). The CDR3 region has the DNA TGTGCCACCAGCAATGTCCGAAGGGGGTATCAGCCCCAGCATTTT. As protein: CATSNVRRGYQPQHF.

This sequence joins TRBV19 and TRBJ1-2, with a possible D match to TRBD1 (6 bases). The CDR3 has 15 residues. Germline loops: CDR1 LNHDA, CDR2 SQIVND (reference sequence). V lost 6 bases and J lost 6, with 20 bases in between. The CDR3: CASSPQAPPGDGYTF. CDR3 DNA: TGTGCCAGTAGCCCGCAGGCGCCCCCAGGGGATGGCTACACCTTC. The full variable domain, in which reference TRBV19 and TRBJ1-2 provide the parts outside the CDR3, is DGGITQSPKYLFRKEGQNVTLSCEQNLNHDAMYWYRQDPGQGLRLIYYSQIVNDFQKGDIAEGYSVSREKKESFPLTVTSAQKNPTAFYLCASSPQAPPGDGYTFGSGTRLTVV.

The genes are TRBV7-8 and TRBJ1-1; the D gene is possibly TRBD1 (5 bases). The germline V gene has CDR1 SGHVS and CDR2 FQNEAQ. V was trimmed by 1 base and J by 0 bases, leaving 9 bases between them. This CDR3 region has 15 residues. Here the CDR3 DNA reads TGTGCCAGCAGCTTAGGGAGGGGAGTGAACACTGAAGCTTTCTTT. It encodes CASSLGRGVNTEAFF.

This sequence joins TRBV19 and TRBJ1-4, with D perhaps TRBD1 (6 bases). V was pared by 8 bases and J by 0 bases, with 10 bases between. The CDR3 has 14 residues. Germline lookup yields CDR1 LNHDA and CDR2 SQIVND (reference sequence). CDR3 amino acids: CASSYRATNEKLFF. The DNA of the CDR3 is TGTGCCAGTTCGTACAGGGCAACTAATGAAAAACTGTTTTTT.

In nucleotides, the CDR3 is TGTGCCAGTAGCGACAGGGGGCTCTGGGGCACTGAAGCTTTCTTT. Translation: CASSDRGLWGTEAFF. The chain has TRBV19 and TRBJ1-1, with TRBD1 matching over 10 bases. V was clipped by 6 bases and J by 4 bases; unmatched bases: 8. This CDR3 comprises 15 residues. Germline lookup yields CDR1 LNHDA and CDR2 SQIVND (reference sequence). The full variable domain, with the rest looked up from reference TRBV19 and TRBJ1-1, is DGGITQSPKYLFRKEGQNVTLSCEQNLNHDAMYWYRQDPGQGLRLIYYSQIVNDFQKGDIAEGYSVSREKKESFPLTVTSAQKNPTAFYLCASSDRGLWGTEAFFGQGTRLTVV.

The J gene is TRBJ1-1, the V gene TRBV7-9; weak D call: TRBD1 (6 bases). CDR3 length: 14 amino acids. CDR1 and CDR2 (germline): SEHNR, FQNEAQ (reference sequence). The V gene lost 5 bases and the J gene lost 6 bases, with 16 bases spanning the gap. CDR3 protein: CASSTLGGAPEAFF. The CDR3 DNA sequence: TGTGCCAGCAGCACCCTCGGGGGGGCCCCTGAAGCTTTCTTT.

This clone appeared a few times. The chain employs TRBV6-6 and TRBJ2-1; possibly TRBD2 for D (6 bases). Trimming cost V 6 bases and J 5 bases, with 17 bases left between them. The CDR3 sequence is 15 residues long. The germline V gene has CDR1 MNHNY and CDR2 SVGAGI (reference sequence). The CDR3 DNA follows: TGTGCCAGCAGCCCATTCCGGGGGTCCGACAATGAGCAGTTCTTC. It specifies CASSPFRGSDNEQFF.

The chain joins TRBV6-6 to TRBJ1-2; 7 nucleotides agree with TRBD1. The CDR3 is 16 residues long. Germline V gene data show CDR1 as MNHNY and CDR2 as SVGAGI (reference sequence). With 2 bases clipped from V and 6 bases from J, the junction kept 12 bases outside the gene matches. CDR3 residues: CASSYPPRQGWDGYTF. In DNA, the CDR3 is TGTGCCAGCAGTTACCCCCCCCGACAGGGTTGGGATGGCTACACCTTC.

This clone was observed a handful of times. The rearrangement joins TRBV7-3 to TRBJ2-7; 7 bases align to TRBD2. V gave up 8 bases and J gave up 4 bases; unmatched junction bases: 2. The CDR3 length is 11 residues. Germline values: CDR1 SGHTA, CDR2 FQGTGA. CDR3 sequence: CASWGGYEQYF. The CDR3 bases are TGTGCCAGCTGGGGGGGATACGAGCAGTACTTC.

The gene calls are TRBV5-1 and TRBJ2-3; perhaps TRBD1 as D (6 bases). V shed 3 bases and J shed 0 bases, with 11 bases lying between them. The CDR3 covers 15 residues. Germline V gene sequence: CDR1 SGHRS, CDR2 YFSETQ. The chain's CDR3 is CASSWGTLSTDTQYF. DNA of the CDR3: TGCGCCAGCAGCTGGGGGACACTAAGCACAGATACGCAGTATTTT.